These 20 T cell receptor beta chains share one sample of origin, sequenced in a study of blood T cell repertoires in COVID-19. The assay was immunoSEQ multiplex PCR, and TCRdb's table has in-frame clones only and misses some. The repertoire holds a few hundred thousand clones, with 80% as singletons. Sequencing was carried out using PBMCs or T cells enriched from blood (not recorded which). The receptor source for this set is a man younger than 40 with acute COVID-19.

The V and J genes are TRBV6-5 and TRBJ1-1; tentatively, D is TRBD1 (5 bases). Per germline, CDR1 MNHEY and CDR2 SVGAGI. The ends were cut back, 0 bases at V and 5 bases at J, with 13 bases in the middle. This CDR3 spans 15 amino acids. The chain's CDR3 is CASSYSWGVGTEAFF. The CDR3 region has the DNA TGTGCCAGCAGTTACTCGTGGGGGGTAGGGACTGAAGCTTTCTTT.

Only a few counts were recorded for this clone. This chain links TRBV12-3 or TRBV12-4 with TRBJ1-4, with 8 bases matching TRBD1. The CDR3 spans 12 residues. V shed 5 bases, J shed 13 bases, and the junction held 6 bases outside the gene matches. The CDR3 DNA follows: TGTGCCAGCAGTAAAGGACAGGGAGGACTGTTTTTT. Amino acid sequence: CASSKGQGGLFF.

The gene calls are TRBV6-5 and TRBJ1-1; possibly TRBD1 for D (5 bases). There are 14 residues in the CDR3. Germline loops: CDR1 MNHEY, CDR2 SVGAGI. V was pared by 10 bases and J by 4 bases, with 19 bases between. The CDR3 DNA reads as TGTGCCACCCAAACAGGAGAAGTCTTCACTGAAGCTTTCTTT. It codes for CATQTGEVFTEAFF.

V usage is TRBV9 and J usage is TRBJ2-2; no definite D call. The V gene lost 0 bases and the J gene lost 7 bases, with 10 bases spanning the gap. The CDR3 spans 14 residues. Germline V CDR1 and CDR2: SGDLS, YYNGEE. The CDR3 DNA is TGTGCCAGCAGCGTAGGGCCCAGAGGCGGGGAGCTGTTTTTT. It translates to CASSVGPRGGELFF.

This clone came up a few times. CDR3 sequence reads: CASSPRTGFATNEKLFF. The CDR3 nucleotides are TGTGCCAGCAGTCCCCGGACAGGGTTTGCAACTAATGAAAAACTGTTTTTT. The V call is TRBV27, the J call TRBJ1-4, with 8 nucleotides matching TRBD1. Trimming took 5 bases from V and 0 from J; bases not matched to a gene: 8. The germline CDR1 and CDR2 sequences are MNHEY and SMNVEV (reference sequence). CDR3 length: 17 residues.

The gene calls are TRBV6-4 and TRBJ2-4; D perhaps matches TRBD1 (5 bases). CDR3 length equals 15 residues. Germline assignment: CDR1 MRHNA and CDR2 SNTAGT. V lost 0 bases and J lost 5, with 11 bases in between. The CDR3: CASSDSDSKENIQYF. The DNA for the CDR3 is TGTGCCAGCAGTGACTCCGACAGTAAGGAAAACATTCAGTACTTC.

This clone was recorded a few times. V gene TRBV6-5 combines with J gene TRBJ1-5, with D unclear. The length of the CDR3 is 13 residues. V lost 2 bases and J 7 bases, leaving 9 bases between the germline ends. CDR1 and CDR2 (germline): MNHEY, SVGAGI. CDR3 sequence reads: CASSYTGKQPQHF. In nucleotides, the CDR3 is TGTGCCAGCAGTTACACGGGGAAACAGCCCCAGCATTTT.

The V and J genes are TRBV19 and TRBJ2-3; 7 bases agree with TRBD2. The V segment lost 6 bases and the J segment 4 bases; nucleotides outside the gene matches: 7. The CDR3 has 14 residues. The germline gives CDR1 LNHDA, CDR2 SQIVND (reference sequence). The CDR3 sequence: CASSLGGSPDTQYF. In DNA form, the CDR3 reads TGTGCCAGTAGCCTGGGGGGGTCCCCAGATACGCAGTATTTT.

The V and J genes are TRBV11-2 and TRBJ2-1, with unresolved D. Germline CDR1 is SGHAT and CDR2 is FQNNGV. This CDR3 has 12 amino acids. Trimming pared 0 bases from V and 6 bases from J, leaving 3 bases between. The CDR3 coding sequence is TGTGCCAGCAGCTTAGATCGCAATGAGCAGTTCTTC. Residues: CASSLDRNEQFF.

This chain uses TRBV2 with TRBJ1-2, with D perhaps matching TRBD1 (5 bases). CDR3 length equals 14 residues. The germline gives CDR1 SNHLY, CDR2 FYNNEI. Trimming stripped 3 bases from V and 4 bases from J, with 12 bases between. The CDR3 spells CASSETATSYGYTF. In DNA, the CDR3 is TGTGCCAGCAGTGAGACAGCTACTTCCTATGGCTACACCTTC.

The CDR3 DNA sequence: TGTGCCAGCAGTGAAGCCCTGACTAGCGGGGACTCCTACGAGCAGTACTTC. Translation: CASSEALTSGDSYEQYF. This rearrangement joins TRBV6-1 to TRBJ2-7, with 11 bases lining up with TRBD2. Germline trimming cut 0 bases from V and 0 bases from J; bases unmatched to any gene: 4. CDR3 length: 17 residues. CDR1 and CDR2 from the germline V gene are MNHNS and SASEGT.

This clone showed up just once. The chain is built from TRBV5-1 and TRBJ2-3, with D perhaps TRBD2 (6 bases). The CDR3 runs 14 residues. CDR1 and CDR2 (germline): SGHRS, YFSETQ. V was pared by 1 base and J by 4 bases, with 10 bases between. Written as DNA, the CDR3 is TGCGCCAGCAGCTTGAAAGGACTACCAGATACGCAGTATTTT. The encoded protein is CASSLKGLPDTQYF.

This chain connects TRBV7-9 to TRBJ1-3; no reliable D call. The V end lost 1 base, the J end lost 0 bases, and 10 bases lay between the germline ends. The CDR3 runs to 16 residues. Germline values: CDR1 SEHNR, CDR2 FQNEAQ (reference sequence). Here the CDR3 DNA reads TGTGCCAGCAGCTTAGAATTGTCAAACTCTGGAAACACCATATATTTT. Protein: CASSLELSNSGNTIYF.

The J gene is TRBJ1-1, the V gene TRBV10-2; 9 positions agree with TRBD1. Germline CDR1 reads WSHSY; CDR2 reads SAAADI. J was trimmed by 6 bases and V by 6 bases; bases with no gene match: 5. The CDR3 extends over 13 amino acids. For the CDR3, the DNA is TGCGCCAGCAGGATGACAGGGGGAGCTGAAGCTTTCTTT. Residues: CASRMTGGAEAFF.

The chain carries TRBV5-4 and TRBJ2-1, with D hard to call. CDR3 length equals 13 residues. With 5 bases removed from V and 0 bases from J, the gap between germline ends came to 6 bases. Germline values: CDR1 SGHNT, CDR2 YYREEE (reference sequence). The CDR3 bases are TGTGCCAGCAGGGTCTACTCCTACAATGAGCAGTTCTTC. Translated, it gives CASRVYSYNEQFF.

This clone was counted a few times. The chain couples TRBV6-1 to TRBJ1-5, with TRBD1 matching over 9 bases. The CDR3 runs to 15 residues. V lost 2 bases, J lost 1 base, and 0 bases stayed unmatched. In germline, CDR1 is MNHNS, CDR2 SASEGT. The CDR3 DNA follows: TGTGCCAGCAGTGAAACAGGGGGCAGCAATCAGCCCCAGCATTTT. It yields the protein CASSETGGSNQPQHF.

The genes are TRBV24-1 and TRBJ2-3; a weak D match, TRBD1 (6 bases). The CDR3 runs 15 residues. V was cut by 1 base and J by 0 bases, with 7 bases left in between. In germline, CDR1 is KGHDR, CDR2 SFDVKD. The CDR3 DNA reads as TGTGCCACCAGTGATTTTGGGACAAGCACAGATACGCAGTATTTT. Protein sequence: CATSDFGTSTDTQYF.

The rearrangement uses TRBV5-1 and TRBJ2-1; TRBD2 matches 9 bases. Germline assignment: CDR1 SGHRS and CDR2 YFSETQ. V shed 5 bases, J shed 4 bases, and the junction held 7 bases outside the gene matches. CDR3 length equals 15 residues. CDR3 DNA: TGCGCCAGCAGTATGACTAGCGGTAAATACAATGAGCAGTTCTTC. Translating it yields CASSMTSGKYNEQFF.

The V and J genes are TRBV5-6 and TRBJ1-5; maybe TRBD1 (5 bases). The V end lost 2 bases, the J end lost 4 bases, and 13 bases lay between the germline ends. CDR1 SGHDT and CDR2 YYEEEE come from the germline V gene. The CDR3 sequence is 15 residues long. CDR3 loop: CASSFFDRLNQPQHF. CDR3 nucleotides: TGTGCCAGCAGCTTCTTCGACAGATTAAATCAGCCCCAGCATTTT.

The V gene is TRBV6-4, the J gene TRBJ2-2; 8 nucleotides match TRBD2. The V and J ends lost 0 bases and 3 bases, in that order; junction bases with no gene match: 3. Germline V CDR1 and CDR2: MRHNA, SNTAGT. The CDR3 spans 16 residues. The CDR3 protein is CASSDSRAGDTGELFF. CDR3 DNA sequence: TGTGCCAGCAGTGACTCGAGAGCGGGGGACACCGGGGAGCTGTTTTTT.